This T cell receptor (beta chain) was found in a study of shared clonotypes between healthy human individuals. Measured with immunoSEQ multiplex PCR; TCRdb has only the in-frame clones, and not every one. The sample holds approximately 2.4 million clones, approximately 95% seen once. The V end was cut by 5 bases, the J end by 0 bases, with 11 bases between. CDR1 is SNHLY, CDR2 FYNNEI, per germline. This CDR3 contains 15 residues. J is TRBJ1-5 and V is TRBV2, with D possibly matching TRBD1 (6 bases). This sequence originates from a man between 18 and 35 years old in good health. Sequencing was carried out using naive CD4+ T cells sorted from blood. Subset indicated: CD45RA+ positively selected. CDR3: CASSRTVYSNQPQHF. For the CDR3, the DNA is TGTGCCAGCAGTCGGACAGTTTATAGCAATCAGCCCCAGCATTTT.